What follows are 24 T cell receptor beta chains derived from one specimen sequenced in a study of shared clonotypes between healthy human individuals. Positively selected for CCR7, the CD45RO-negative cells used as naive CD8 cells excluded terminally differentiated effector memory CD45RA+ cells. The data were produced by immunoSEQ multiplex PCR, yet TCRdb's version contains in-frame clones alone and is incomplete. The data contain nearly 2 million clones, about 95% of them singletons. The sequenced material came from naive CD8+ T cells sorted from blood. These receptors were obtained from a man aged 18 to 29 in good health.

This clone was counted a single time. This chain uses TRBV7-6 with TRBJ2-7, with a possible D match to TRBD1 (6 bases). This CDR3 region has 15 residues. Trimming pared 3 bases from V and 2 bases from J, leaving 14 bases between. CDR1 is SGHVS and CDR2 is FNYEAQ in the germline V gene. The CDR3 DNA reads as TGTGCCAGCAGCTTGGCTGCAGGGGAGACCTACGAGCAGTACTTC. This gives the protein CASSLAAGETYEQYF.

The chain links TRBV7-6 to TRBJ2-2, with 9 bases identical to TRBD2. CDR1 is SGHVS, CDR2 FNYEAQ, per germline. V gave up 7 bases and J gave up 5 bases; unmatched junction bases: 8. There are 15 residues in the CDR3. DNA for the CDR3: TGTGCCAGCAACCCGGTCGCGGGAGGGACCGGGGAGCTGTTTTTT. The encoded protein is CASNPVAGGTGELFF.

V is TRBV30 and J is TRBJ2-1; D is unresolved. The germline V gene has CDR1 GTSNPN and CDR2 SVGIG (reference sequence). The CDR3 totals 17 residues. Trimming cost V 2 bases and J 2 bases, with 19 bases left between them. CDR3 nucleotide sequence: TGTGCCTGGAGTTTAGGCGTGAGTGTATCGCCCTACAATGAGCAGTTCTTC. Translating gives CAWSLGVSVSPYNEQFF.

The chain couples TRBV5-1 to TRBJ2-1; 11 bases fit TRBD2. The ends lost 4 bases at V and 5 bases at J; junction bases unmatched: 14. The CDR3 covers 18 residues. From germline, CDR1 is SGHRS and CDR2 YFSETQ. CDR3 sequence reads: CASSPGWGLAELHNEQFF. As DNA, the CDR3 is TGCGCCAGCAGCCCCGGGTGGGGACTAGCGGAGCTCCACAATGAGCAGTTCTTC.

This rearrangement joins TRBV7-9 to TRBJ2-5; D is perhaps TRBD1 (6 bases). Trimming shortened V by 5 bases and J by 2 bases, and 9 bases separated the two germline ends. The germline V gene encodes CDR1 SEHNR and CDR2 FQNEAQ (reference sequence). The CDR3 has 13 residues. CDR3 region: CASSPTGQETQYF. The DNA of the CDR3 is TGTGCCAGCAGCCCCACAGGGCAAGAGACCCAGTACTTC.

The chain carries TRBV5-6 and TRBJ2-7, with 11 bases matching TRBD2. Germline V gene lookup returns CDR1 SGHDT and CDR2 YYEEEE. J lost 3 bases, V lost 1 base, and 3 bases had no gene match. This CDR3 region has 15 residues. The DNA of the CDR3 is TGTGCCAGCAGCTTGTTTGGACTAGCGGGCTACGAGCAGTACTTC. Translating it yields CASSLFGLAGYEQYF.

V usage is TRBV6-1 and J usage is TRBJ1-2; unclear D gene. V was trimmed by 7 bases and J by 3 bases, leaving 12 bases between them. The CDR3 is made up of 13 amino acids. Germline loops: CDR1 MNHNS, CDR2 SASEGT. The CDR3 protein is CASTQEYDYGYTF. The CDR3 DNA follows: TGTGCCAGCACCCAGGAATATGACTATGGCTACACCTTC.

J is TRBJ2-7 and V is TRBV6-5; D call uncertain. This CDR3 has 16 residues. Per germline, CDR1 MNHEY and CDR2 SVGAGI. V was trimmed by 2 bases and J by 0 bases, leaving 14 bases between them. In DNA form, the CDR3 reads TGTGCCAGCAGTTACACCCCGTTGGTATACTCCTACGAGCAGTACTTC. The encoded protein is CASSYTPLVYSYEQYF.

Concerning this clone itself: Distinct nucleotide sequences in the sample also encode this CDR3. This chain links TRBV5-6 with TRBJ2-1, with 9 bases matching TRBD2. Germline V gene lookup returns CDR1 SGHDT and CDR2 YYEEEE. Trimming cost V 0 bases and J 3 bases; bases outside gene matches: 4. The length of the CDR3 is 16 residues. The CDR3 sequence: CASSLALAGIYNEQFF. For the CDR3, the DNA is TGTGCCAGCAGCTTGGCCCTAGCGGGAATCTACAATGAGCAGTTCTTC.

The chain links TRBV7-8 to TRBJ2-7; 11 bases align to TRBD2. V gave up 11 bases and J gave up 1 base; unmatched junction bases: 4. The CDR3 is 13 residues long. Per the germline V gene, CDR1 is SGHVS and CDR2 is FQNEAQ. DNA of the CDR3: TGTGCCGGGCTAGCGGGGGGATCCTACGAGCAGTACTTC. Translation: CAGLAGGSYEQYF.

V gene TRBV27 combines with J gene TRBJ2-7; D not certain. The V gene lost 3 bases and the J gene lost 0 bases, with 12 bases spanning the gap. The V gene's germline CDR1 is MNHEY and CDR2 SMNVEV (reference sequence). The CDR3 contains 15 residues. CDR3 residues: CASSFGPESSYEQYF. DNA of the CDR3: TGTGCCAGCAGTTTTGGACCAGAAAGCTCCTACGAGCAGTACTTC.

The count of this clone is one. This chain links TRBV5-6 with TRBJ1-4; 9 nucleotides match TRBD1. V shed 2 bases and J 6 bases; nucleotides not matched to a gene: 8. Germline CDR1 SGHDT, CDR2 YYEEEE. The CDR3 is made up of 16 amino acids. CDR3 protein: CASSFYRGREDEKLFF. As DNA, the CDR3 is TGTGCCAGCAGCTTCTACAGGGGGCGCGAGGATGAAAAACTGTTTTTT.

The chain links TRBV11-2 to TRBJ2-5, with 7 bases that match TRBD1. The CDR3 consists of 15 residues. The junction had 6 bases not matched to a gene; V was cut back by 4 bases and J by 1 base. Germline loops: CDR1 SGHAT, CDR2 FQNNGV. This CDR3 is CASSSRGQAQETQYF. CDR3 nucleotide sequence: TGTGCCAGCAGCTCCCGTGGACAGGCCCAAGAGACCCAGTACTTC.

The genes are TRBV4-2 and TRBJ1-4; D is uncertain. This CDR3 is built from 12 residues. Germline assignment: CDR1 LGHNA and CDR2 YNFKEQ. Trimming took off 0 bases at V and 7 bases at J, with 3 bases between the two ends. CDR3 coding DNA: TGTGCCAGCAGCCAAGACCCTGAAAAACTGTTTTTT. This sequence encodes CASSQDPEKLFF.

This clone is a singleton in its sample. J is TRBJ2-1 and V is TRBV14, with TRBD2 matching 8 bases. Germline trimming cut 1 base from V and 7 bases from J; bases unmatched to any gene: 12. Germline V gene data show CDR1 as SGHDN and CDR2 as FVKESK. The CDR3 length is 17 residues. The DNA for the CDR3 is TGTGCCAGCAGCCAAGCTGGACCGGGACTAGGGGGGAATGAGCAGTTCTTC. This translates into CASSQAGPGLGGNEQFF.

The chain combines TRBV9 with TRBJ2-3, with D perhaps TRBD2 (5 bases). Trimming removed 3 bases from V and 2 bases from J, with 13 bases in between. CDR1 is SGDLS and CDR2 is YYNGEE in the germline V gene. This CDR3 is built from 15 residues. The CDR3 loop is CASSGMLGVTDTQYF. CDR3 bases: TGTGCCAGCAGCGGAATGCTGGGAGTCACAGATACGCAGTATTTT.

On this clone: This CDR3 is also generated by other DNA sequences in the sample. This chain connects TRBV11-2 to TRBJ2-7; D not certain. V was pared by 1 base and J by 4 bases, with 8 bases between. Germline-derived CDR1 and CDR2 are SGHAT and FQNNGV. This CDR3 spans 13 amino acids. This CDR3 reads CASSLGRLYEQYF. The DNA for the CDR3 is TGTGCCAGCAGCTTAGGACGGTTATACGAGCAGTACTTC.

Here the CDR3 DNA reads TGTGCCAGCACTATGACAGGGGACACTGAAGCTTTCTTT. Its protein product is CASTMTGDTEAFF. The rearrangement joins TRBV6-1 to TRBJ1-1; 8 positions match TRBD1. The CDR3 loop spans 13 amino acids. The germline V gene has CDR1 MNHNS and CDR2 SASEGT. V was pared by 7 bases and J by 3 bases, with 4 bases of the junction left unmatched.

The chain couples TRBV2 to TRBJ1-4, with D uncertain. Deletions cut 3 bases from V and 8 bases from J, with 13 bases between. The CDR3 consists of 14 residues. CDR1 and CDR2 from the germline V gene are SNHLY and FYNNEI. Here the CDR3 DNA reads TGTGCCAGCAGTGAGGCCCAGGAATACGAAAAACTGTTTTTT. This encodes CASSEAQEYEKLFF.

V gene TRBV4-3 combines with J gene TRBJ2-1; 7 nucleotides align to TRBD2. Germline-derived CDR1 and CDR2 are LGHNA and YSLEER. The V segment lost 4 bases and the J segment 3 bases; nucleotides outside the gene matches: 6. There are 15 residues in the CDR3. The CDR3 loop reads CASSPTSEIYNEQFF. The CDR3, as DNA: TGCGCCAGCAGCCCTACTAGCGAGATCTACAATGAGCAGTTCTTC.

The gene calls are TRBV4-2 and TRBJ2-5; 9 bases map to TRBD2. V was clipped by 0 bases and J by 0 bases; unmatched bases: 5. This CDR3 has 17 residues. CDR1 is LGHNA and CDR2 is YNFKEQ in the germline V gene. This chain's CDR3 is CASSQDWSGGYQETQYF. DNA for the CDR3: TGTGCCAGCAGCCAAGATTGGAGCGGGGGGTACCAAGAGACCCAGTACTTC.

This clone was picked up a small number of times. J is TRBJ1-2 and V is TRBV7-9, with D perhaps TRBD1 (6 bases). The CDR3 totals 16 residues. Germline lookup yields CDR1 SEHNR and CDR2 FQNEAQ (reference sequence). V lost 4 bases, J lost 3 bases, and 18 bases lay in between. For the CDR3, the DNA is TGTGCCAGCAGCTCCAGCTTAGTGACAGGAGACTATGGCTACACCTTC. The encoded protein is CASSSSLVTGDYGYTF.

The rearrangement uses TRBV5-1 and TRBJ2-1; TRBD2 aligns across 11 bases. This CDR3 has 17 residues. Unmatched junction bases numbered 7, after V lost 5 bases and J lost 0 bases. The germline gives CDR1 SGHRS, CDR2 YFSETQ. CDR3 coding DNA: TGCGCCAGCAGTGGAGGACTAGCGGGCAGCTCCTACAATGAGCAGTTCTTC. This encodes CASSGGLAGSSYNEQFF.

This clone was recorded once. The rearrangement uses TRBV5-1 and TRBJ1-2; D is undetermined. Deletions cut 0 bases from V and 8 bases from J, with 17 bases between. CDR1 is SGHRS, CDR2 YFSETQ, per germline. The CDR3 length is 15 residues. DNA of the CDR3: TGCGCCAGCAGCTTGGGCCCCTCCGGGAACGGCGGCTACACCTTC. Translation gives CASSLGPSGNGGYTF.